The clone carrying this T cell receptor (beta chain) was seen once. What it binds is unknown. From germline, CDR1 is SGHNT and CDR2 YYREEE (reference sequence). Between the trimmed V and J ends, which lost 2 bases and 3 bases, there was a span of 10 bases. The CDR3 loop spans 14 amino acids. These data come from a study of beta chain features in type 1 diabetes. Expressed TCRB transcripts were sequenced because the isolated RNA had all been reverse transcribed beforehand. Average reads for naive, central memory and regulatory T cell samples were 3.5 million to 4.5 million. Sequenced by immunoSEQ multiplex PCR; TCRdb stores in-frame clones only, minus some. The sample lists some 700,000 clones; about an eighth were seen once. Study-wide points: All four CD4+ subsets from Type 1 diabetes patients carried moderately but significantly shorter TCRB CDR3s. Diminished insertions and augmented deletions at VDJ junctions characterized type 1 diabetes patients.

This chain uses TRBV5-4 with TRBJ2-3; D gene uncertain. Sequencing was carried out using naive CD4+ T cells from blood. This TCR was recovered from a man aged 18 to 30 with type 1 diabetes. The CDR3 nucleotides read TGTGCCAGCAGCTTTCAGGCAGGTACAGATACGCAGTATTTT. Amino acids: CASSFQAGTDTQYF.